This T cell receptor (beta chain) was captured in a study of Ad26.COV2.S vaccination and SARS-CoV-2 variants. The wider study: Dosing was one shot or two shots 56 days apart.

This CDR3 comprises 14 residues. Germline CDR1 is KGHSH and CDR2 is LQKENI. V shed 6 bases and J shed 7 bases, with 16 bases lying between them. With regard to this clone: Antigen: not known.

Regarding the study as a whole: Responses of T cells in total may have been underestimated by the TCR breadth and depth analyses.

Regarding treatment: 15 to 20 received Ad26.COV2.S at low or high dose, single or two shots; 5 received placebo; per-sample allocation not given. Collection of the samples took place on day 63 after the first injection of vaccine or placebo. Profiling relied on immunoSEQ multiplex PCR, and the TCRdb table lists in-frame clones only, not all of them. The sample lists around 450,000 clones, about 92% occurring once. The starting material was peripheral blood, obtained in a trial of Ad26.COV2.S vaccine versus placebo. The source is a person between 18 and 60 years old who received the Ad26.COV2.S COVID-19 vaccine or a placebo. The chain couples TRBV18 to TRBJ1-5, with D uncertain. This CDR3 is CASSPGRQRQPQHF. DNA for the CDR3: TGTGCCAGCTCCCCCGGACGACAACGGCAGCCCCAGCATTTT.